This TCR beta chain was recorded in a study of blood T cell repertoires in COVID-19. Study information: Donors in the United States, Italy and Spain gave samples during acute or convalescent COVID-19.

In the original analysis: Cell counts per sample came from amplifying reference gene primers. The repertoire was sequenced with immunoSEQ multiplex PCR; TCRdb's copy has only in-frame clones and lacks some. V, J and clone size reflect that table, while D and trimming were determined from the DNA. Of a few hundred thousand clones in the sample, around nine tenths were seen once. This clone was detected ten times or more. Per the germline V gene, CDR1 is SEHNR and CDR2 is FQNEAQ (reference sequence). The CDR3 has 18 amino acids. V lost 3 bases and J lost 1; bases outside the gene matches: 14. Patients from Seattle were sampled longitudinally, starting during active infection.

This receptor was obtained from a woman aged 25 to 39 with COVID-19, enrolled during active disease. Sequenced sample: peripheral blood. The chain has TRBV7-9 and TRBJ2-5; 7 nucleotides line up with TRBD1. The CDR3 loop reads CASSLLNRGVSLQETQYF. CDR3 sequence (DNA): TGTGCCAGCAGCTTGCTAAACAGGGGAGTGAGTCTCCAAGAGACCCAGTACTTC. The full variable domain, in which reference TRBV7-9 and TRBJ2-5 provide the parts outside the CDR3, is DTGVSQNPRHKITKRGQNVTFRCDPISEHNRLYWYRQTLGQGPEFLTYFQNEAQLEKSRLLSDRFSAERPKGSFSTLEIQRTEQGDSAMYLCASSLLNRGVSLQETQYFGPGTRLLVL.